This T cell receptor beta chain comes out of a study of human T cells and chemical hapten exposure (dated by TCRdb to about 2021). Regarding the study in general: The libraries were sequenced as a pool, and the TCR yield per sample differed mostly because of small variations in library volumes within the pool. Peripheral blood TCR repertoire changes were tracked in vivo in alopecia patients during primary and secondary sensitization to the hapten diphenylcyclopropenone (DPC). Each blood RNA sample was used to sequence both TCR alpha and TCR beta chains.

The library was built by means of 5' RACE. Data came from an Illumina MiSeq. Library preparation attached unique molecular identifiers to individual cDNA molecules for quantitative, reproducible TCR counting. In the source study's methods: The median number of TCRs per sample was over 95,000, ranging from roughly 20,000 to 690,600. The Decombinator software suite was used to annotate the V, J and CDR3 of the TCR reads. For PS versus PT1 abundance plots, all samples were subsampled to the same number of TCRs (28,000). TCRs were defined as expanded if absent before sensitization and observed at least eight times at the 2-week time point. TCRdb cleaned the public reads at Q25 with fastp, built clones with MiXCR and kept in-frame beta chains. Each entry is one CDR3 protein sequence, shown with its most common DNA and genes. None of the V and J calls come from the authors' own analysis; TCRdb made them. For this sample there are about 80,000 distinct CDR3 sequences; 6% to 8.5% appear just once. Approximately 2.1% of the sample is in the top ten clones.

From the germline V gene (reference sequence), CDR1 is DFQATT and CDR2 is SNEGSKA. CDR3 length: 14 amino acids, cysteine to phenylalanine. The retained sequence is limited to the CDR3, 42 bases, with the frame set at the first base. Unmatched junction bases come to 1, with V trimmed by 4 bases and J by 0 bases. In this sample, this clonotype turned up a few times. Its antigen remains undetermined. No clone much larger than this one lies a single base away; base qualities are absent. Overall results and qualifications from the work: DPC sensitization did not change how many TCRs were above 1 in 1000 frequency, and no evidence was found of alterations in global repertoire structure. After repeated subsampling, the strength of the expansion versus patch-test correlation and the threshold at which it became significant changed.

Unfractionated whole blood was collected in Tempus Blood RNA tubes, and total RNA was extracted from that blood. Five healthy volunteers acted as controls for TCR sequencing and had blood drawn at day 0, 2 weeks and 6 weeks. This TCR derives from a male donor in good health. The sequence joins TRBV20-1 to TRBJ2-1; TRBD2 agrees with 9 junctional bases. The base sequence is TGCAGTGCTATGACTAGCGGCTCCTACAATGAGCAGTTCTTC. Its product reads: CSAMTSGSYNEQFF.